The T cell receptor (beta chain) described here comes from a study of blood T cell repertoires in COVID-19. The protocol was immunoSEQ multiplex PCR, while the TCRdb copy is restricted to in-frame clones and leaves out a portion. Among 200,000 to 300,000 clones listed, approximately 86% were seen once. CDR1 is KGHSH and CDR2 is LQKENI in the germline V gene. The V and J ends lost 3 bases and 3 bases respectively, with 11 bases between them. This CDR3 spans 14 amino acids. This clone showed up just a few times. The receptor was isolated from a woman aged 55-75 years with COVID-19, enrolled during active disease. Sequencing used peripheral blood. The V call is TRBV18, the J call TRBJ2-5, with D perhaps TRBD1 (6 bases). The CDR3 here is CASSPGTREETQYF. CDR3 nucleotides: TGTGCCAGCTCACCTGGGACAAGGGAAGAGACCCAGTACTTC. Based on the CDR3 plus reference TRBV18 and TRBJ2-5, the full variable domain is NAGVMQNPRHLVRRRGQEARLRCSPMKGHSHVYWYRQLPEEGLKFMVYLQKENIIDESGMPKERFSAEFPKEGPSILRIQQVVRGDSAAYFCASSPGTREETQYFGPGTRLLVL.